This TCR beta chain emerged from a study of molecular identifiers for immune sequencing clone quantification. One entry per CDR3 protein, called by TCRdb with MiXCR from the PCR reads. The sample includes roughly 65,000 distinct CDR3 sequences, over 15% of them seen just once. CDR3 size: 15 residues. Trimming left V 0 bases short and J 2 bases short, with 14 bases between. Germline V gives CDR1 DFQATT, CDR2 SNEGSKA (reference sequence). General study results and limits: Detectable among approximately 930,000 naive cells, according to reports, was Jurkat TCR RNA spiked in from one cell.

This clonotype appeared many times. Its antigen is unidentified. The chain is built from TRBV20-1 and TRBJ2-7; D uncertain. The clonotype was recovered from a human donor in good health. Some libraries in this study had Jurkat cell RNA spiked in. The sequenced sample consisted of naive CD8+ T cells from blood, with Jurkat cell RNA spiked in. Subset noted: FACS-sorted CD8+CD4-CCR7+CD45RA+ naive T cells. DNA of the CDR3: TGCAGTGCTAGAGATCGTTCGGGCCTGCCCTACGAGCAGTACTTC. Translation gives CSARDRSGLPYEQYF.